What follows describes a single T cell receptor beta chain. Its antigen is as yet unknown. V was shortened by 6 bases and J by 0 bases, with 9 bases between the two germline ends. The CDR3 covers 13 residues. CDR1 is SQVTM, CDR2 ANQGSEA, per germline. The data were taken from a study of T cell repertoires in cytomegalovirus infection. For the study at large: Public signatures in TCR beta pointed to CMV infection and matching HLA type.

MiXCR was run by TCRdb on the reads, yielding one entry per CDR3 protein. This table has hundreds of thousands of distinct CDR3 sequences, about 33% appearing once. Broader study findings: HLA-C-restricted, CMV-specific TCR beta clonotypes were dominant ex vivo.

J is TRBJ2-1 and V is TRBV29-1; D gene uncertain. The sequenced sample was cultured PBMCs, obtained from culture after CMV antigen stimulation. This TCR was recovered from a human donor in good health (CMV status not recorded). Some clones in this sample may be carry-over from other donors' samples. The CDR3 spells CSVGSSSYNEQFF. CDR3 sequence (DNA): TGCAGCGTCGGATCTAGCTCCTACAATGAGCAGTTCTTC.